This TCR beta chain was identified in a study of blood T cell repertoires in COVID-19. Across the whole study: COVID-19 samples collected from the United States, Italy and Spain covered acute and convalescent phases.

Profiling relied on immunoSEQ multiplex PCR, and the TCRdb table lists in-frame clones only, not all of them. The sample consists of fewer than 250,000 clones, about 85% of them appearing once. Germline assignment: CDR1 SGHAT and CDR2 FQNNGV. The CDR3 sequence is 18 residues long. V shed 5 bases, J shed 2 bases, and the junction held 14 bases outside the gene matches. Sequencing was carried out using peripheral blood. The sequence was collected from a woman aged 80 or older with COVID-19, enrolled during active disease. This sequence joins TRBV11-2 and TRBJ2-2, with 7 bases that match TRBD1. CDR3 residues: CASSLQTGIPLNTGELFF. CDR3 coding DNA: TGTGCCAGCAGCCTTCAGACAGGGATCCCCCTAAACACCGGGGAGCTGTTTTTT.